This TCR beta chain was sequenced during a study of shared clonotypes between healthy human individuals. Replicate PCRs from sorted subsets contained 200 ng DNA, which is 29,000 or so T cell genomes. Using immunoSEQ multiplex PCR, the repertoire was profiled, and TCRdb retains in-frame clones only, with some absent. The sample holds approximately 2.3 million clones, approximately 95% seen once. Overall study findings and caveats: An expected dependence of interdonor clonotype sharing on sequencing depth was noted.

As to this clone: Its specificity is unknown.

From germline, CDR1 is SGHTA and CDR2 FQGTGA. This CDR3 contains 16 residues. Trimming stripped 2 bases from V and 0 bases from J, with 10 bases between. Material: naive CD4+ T cells from PBMCs. Subset indicated: CD45RA+ positively selected. The chain employs TRBV7-3 and TRBJ2-2; D possibly corresponds to TRBD2 (5 bases). The sequence derives from a man younger than 35 in good health. Some clones in this sample may be carry-over from other donors' samples. The CDR3 protein is CASSLQSGPNTGELFF. The CDR3 DNA is TGTGCCAGCAGCTTACAAAGCGGTCCGAACACCGGGGAGCTGTTTTTT.